One and the same sample provided the 31 T cell receptor beta chains below, sequenced in a study of blood T cells in healthy people across ages (dated by TCRdb to between 2015 and 2017). Receptor amplification or capture employed 5' RACE. Reads for this sample came from an Illumina HiSeq 2500. A second PCR of roughly 6 to 12 cycles was performed with a sample-barcoded 5' primer and a J-beta primer mix. TCRdb applied fastp at Q25 and MiXCR to the public reads, then kept only in-frame beta chains. One record per CDR3 amino acid sequence lists the most common genes and DNA. The sample contains about 840,000 distinct CDR3 sequences, around 29% of them found a single time. The ten largest clones capture about 9.4% of the sample. The same specimen was also included in a second study, on T cells of mothers and their children.

Sequencing input: blood. Receptor source: a middle-aged woman in good health.

This clonotype was observed many times. This chain links TRBV10-3 with TRBJ2-7; D is perhaps TRBD2 (5 bases). Germline V gene data show CDR1 as ENHRY and CDR2 as SYGVKD. This CDR3 is 13 amino acids long. Trimming removed 6 bases from V and 2 bases from J, with 11 bases in between. Here the CDR3 DNA reads TGTGCCATCAGGGAGGACGGAACCTACGAGCAGTACTTC. Translating gives CAIREDGTYEQYF.

This clonotype was observed a handful of times. The V and J genes are TRBV12-3 or TRBV12-4 and TRBJ2-1; D uncertain. The CDR3 runs to 16 residues. Trimming shortened V by 2 bases and J by 0 bases, and 11 bases separated the two germline ends. The CDR3 sequence: CASSLLPESSYNEQFF. Here the CDR3 DNA reads TGTGCCAGCAGTTTACTTCCAGAGAGCTCCTACAATGAGCAGTTCTTC.

The rearrangement joins TRBV7-9 to TRBJ2-5, with D hard to call. There are 16 residues in the CDR3. CDR1 is SEHNR and CDR2 is FQNEAQ in the germline V gene (reference sequence). The V gene lost 1 base and the J gene lost 2 bases, with 14 bases spanning the gap. CDR3 residues: CASSLELTPDQETQYF. The CDR3 nucleotides are TGTGCCAGCAGCTTAGAACTGACTCCCGATCAAGAGACCCAGTACTTC.

The chain couples TRBV5-1 to TRBJ2-4, with TRBD2 as a possible D gene (5 bases). Trimming cost V 0 bases and J 5 bases, with 12 bases left between them. This CDR3 has 15 residues. Germline V gene lookup returns CDR1 SGHRS and CDR2 YFSETQ. The CDR3 nucleotides are TGCGCCAGCAGCTTGGTCCCGGGATCCCAAAACATTCAGTACTTC. Its protein product is CASSLVPGSQNIQYF.

V is TRBV25-1 and J is TRBJ1-6; 9 positions agree with TRBD1. Germline CDR1 MGHDK, CDR2 SYGVNS. The CDR3 has 17 amino acids. The J segment lost 10 bases and the V segment lost 4 bases, leaving 14 bases of the junction unmatched. The CDR3 sequence is CASSGHSRAGTGSPLHF. CDR3 sequence (DNA): TGTGCCAGCAGTGGCCATAGCAGAGCCGGGACAGGGTCACCCCTCCACTTT.

The CDR3 sequence: CATIGQWEGEQFF. In DNA form, the CDR3 reads TGTGCCACCATAGGACAATGGGAGGGTGAGCAGTTCTTC. The chain has TRBV6-6 and TRBJ2-1; 7 bases map to TRBD2. This CDR3 region has 13 residues. Germline V gene data show CDR1 as MNHNY and CDR2 as SVGAGI (reference sequence). After removal of 10 bases from V and 9 bases from J, the junction contained 12 bases not matched to a gene.

Ten or more counts support this clonotype. The chain recombines TRBV5-1 with TRBJ2-7, with 7 bases matching TRBD1. Germline V gene data show CDR1 as SGHRS and CDR2 as YFSETQ. The V gene end was trimmed by 4 bases and the J gene end by 3 bases; junction bases not matched to a gene: 4. The CDR3 extends over 13 amino acids. Written as DNA, the CDR3 is TGCGCCAGCAGCCGAGACAGGGACTACGAGCAGTACTTC. Translated: CASSRDRDYEQYF.

This sequence joins TRBV7-2 and TRBJ2-5; 9 positions agree with TRBD1. After removal of 2 bases from V and 13 bases from J, the junction contained 5 bases not matched to a gene. Germline values: CDR1 SGHTA, CDR2 FQGNSA. CDR3 length equals 12 residues. The CDR3 DNA reads as TGTGCCAGCAGCTTAAACAGGGGGCAAGCGTACTTC. This sequence encodes CASSLNRGQAYF.

The chain employs TRBV12-3 or TRBV12-4 and TRBJ1-5, with 7 bases that match TRBD1. The CDR3 sequence is 13 residues long. The V gene end was trimmed by 7 bases and the J gene end by 7 bases; junction bases not matched to a gene: 7. CDR3 sequence (DNA): TGTGCCAGCACCACGACAGGGTGGCAGCCCCAGCATTTT. It is translated as CASTTTGWQPQHF.

The chain uses TRBV27 and TRBJ1-6; 9 bases map to TRBD1. Germline loops: CDR1 MNHEY, CDR2 SMNVEV (reference sequence). There are 13 residues in the CDR3. Trimming removed 8 bases from V and 6 bases from J; junction bases left unmatched: 2. The CDR3 bases are TGTGCCAGCCGGGACAGGGTTAATTCACCCCTCCACTTT. It yields the protein CASRDRVNSPLHF.

This clonotype was seen a few times. The chain uses TRBV4-3 and TRBJ2-1, with 9 bases matching TRBD2. With 5 bases clipped from V and 9 bases from J, the junction kept 8 bases outside the gene matches. CDR1 is LGHNA, CDR2 YSLEER, per germline. CDR3 length: 14 residues. CDR3 in amino acids: CASSWERGAGEQFF. The CDR3 DNA sequence: TGCGCCAGCAGCTGGGAGCGGGGGGCAGGTGAGCAGTTCTTC.

This sequence joins TRBV4-2 and TRBJ1-1, with D possibly being TRBD1 (6 bases). The CDR3 runs to 14 residues. Trimming shortened V by 0 bases and J by 6 bases, and 11 bases separated the two germline ends. Germline V gives CDR1 LGHNA, CDR2 YNFKEQ. For the CDR3, the DNA is TGTGCCAGCAGCCAAGATAGAAGGGGGGCTGAAGCTTTCTTT. It translates to CASSQDRRGAEAFF.

J is TRBJ2-5 and V is TRBV5-1; TRBD2 matches 10 bases. The CDR3 loop spans 17 amino acids. V lost 4 bases, J lost 5 bases, and 14 bases stayed unmatched. Germline CDR1 SGHRS, CDR2 YFSETQ. CDR3 residues: CASSRKAGGFFLETQYF. CDR3 sequence (DNA): TGCGCCAGCAGCCGAAAAGCGGGGGGGTTTTTCTTGGAGACCCAGTACTTC.

V gene TRBV7-6 combines with J gene TRBJ2-3, with TRBD1 as a possible D gene (5 bases). V was pared by 5 bases and J by 1 base, with 10 bases between. Germline assignment: CDR1 SGHVS and CDR2 FNYEAQ. The CDR3 contains 14 residues. The CDR3 here is CASSAQQGTDTQYF. For the CDR3, the DNA is TGTGCCAGCAGCGCCCAACAGGGCACAGATACGCAGTATTTT.

The V gene is TRBV3-1, the J gene TRBJ2-1; 11 nucleotides align to TRBD2. The junction had 4 bases not matched to a gene; V was cut back by 1 base and J by 8 bases. The germline CDR1 and CDR2 sequences are LGHDT and YNNKEL (reference sequence). The CDR3 length is 15 residues. DNA for the CDR3: TGTGCCAGCAGCCAAGGGACTAGCGGGCAGGATGAGCAGTTCTTC. Amino acids: CASSQGTSGQDEQFF.

The table lists this clonotype with a few counts. This chain links TRBV20-1 with TRBJ1-1, with 8 bases identical to TRBD1. Germline CDR1 reads DFQATT; CDR2 reads SNEGSKA (reference sequence). With V trimmed by 6 bases and J by 1 base, 10 bases remained unmatched. The CDR3 is 15 amino acids. The CDR3 reads CSASPAQGANTEAFF. The CDR3 nucleotides are TGCAGTGCCTCCCCGGCCCAGGGGGCGAACACTGAAGCTTTCTTT.

V usage is TRBV18 and J usage is TRBJ2-3; TRBD2 matches 10 bases. The CDR3 is made up of 14 amino acids. Trimming took 2 bases from V and 4 from J; bases not matched to a gene: 0. Germline loops: CDR1 KGHSH, CDR2 LQKENI. CDR3 sequence reads: CASSPTSGADTQYF. In nucleotides, the CDR3 is TGTGCCAGCTCACCAACTAGCGGGGCAGATACGCAGTATTTT.

About this clonotype: A much larger clonotype is one base distant, so this may be a read error. The chain uses TRBV7-7 and TRBJ2-5; D is uncertain. There are 14 residues in the CDR3. The germline CDR1 and CDR2 sequences are SSHAT and FNYEAQ (reference sequence). The CDR3 coding sequence is TGTGCTAGCAGCTTATCGACGGTACAAGGGACCCAGTACTTC. This gives the protein CASSLSTVQGTQYF.

This clonotype was recorded many times. The V gene is TRBV6-1, the J gene TRBJ2-3; D unresolved. The V end was cut by 2 bases, the J end by 1 base, with 10 bases between. This CDR3 region has 15 residues. Germline assignment: CDR1 MNHNS and CDR2 SASEGT. In DNA, the CDR3 is TGTGCCAGCAGTGAATCGGTCAGACGCACAGATACGCAGTATTTT. Amino acid sequence: CASSESVRRTDTQYF.

CDR3 coding DNA: TGTGCCAGCACCTGGGGAGCGGGGGATACGCAGTATTTT. Translated: CASTWGAGDTQYF. The V and J genes are TRBV28 and TRBJ2-3; TRBD2 matches 7 bases. The germline CDR1 and CDR2 sequences are MDHEN and SYDVKM. Trimming cost V 7 bases and J 6 bases; bases outside gene matches: 7. The CDR3 is made up of 13 amino acids.

This clonotype has ten or more counts. V is TRBV2 and J is TRBJ2-4; D tentatively fits TRBD1 or TRBD2 (7 bases each). The ends were cut back, 6 bases at V and 1 base at J, with 13 bases in the middle. Germline CDR1 SNHLY, CDR2 FYNNEI. The CDR3 is made up of 15 amino acids. As DNA, the CDR3 is TGTGCCAGCAGCAGACAGGGAGGGGCCAAAAACATTCAGTACTTC. It is translated as CASSRQGGAKNIQYF.

This clonotype was seen a single time. The chain links TRBV24-1 to TRBJ1-2, with 11 bases matching TRBD1. The CDR3 runs 17 residues. The germline V gene has CDR1 KGHDR and CDR2 SFDVKD. V shed 3 bases and J 6 bases; nucleotides not matched to a gene: 11. The CDR3 nucleotides are TGTGCCACCAGTGATCCGTGGACAGGGGGCCTCGTAGATGGCTACACCTTC. Protein sequence: CATSDPWTGGLVDGYTF.

This chain joins TRBV6-1 and TRBJ2-1, with 7 bases identical to TRBD1. Germline V gene sequence: CDR1 MNHNS, CDR2 SASEGT. V shed 7 bases and J 2 bases; nucleotides not matched to a gene: 14. The CDR3 has 17 amino acids. This CDR3 reads CASTLEPRQGPYNEQFF. Written as DNA, the CDR3 is TGTGCCAGCACCCTAGAGCCCCGACAGGGACCCTACAATGAGCAGTTCTTC.

This clonotype occurred a few times. This rearrangement joins TRBV6-5 to TRBJ1-1; D not resolved. This CDR3 region has 16 residues. Germline V gene sequence: CDR1 MNHEY, CDR2 SVGAGI. V lost 0 bases to trimming and J lost 0 bases, with 11 bases between them. The CDR3 spells CASSYSSVLMNTEAFF. CDR3 nucleotides: TGTGCCAGCAGTTACTCTTCGGTTTTGATGAACACTGAAGCTTTCTTT.

In this sample, this clonotype turned up a few times. J is TRBJ1-1 and V is TRBV3-1, with D unclear. The CDR3 extends over 13 amino acids. Germline V CDR1 and CDR2: LGHDT, YNNKEL (reference sequence). With 0 bases removed from V and 8 bases from J, the gap between germline ends came to 10 bases. This CDR3 reads CASSQEFSREAFF. The CDR3, as DNA: TGTGCCAGCAGCCAAGAATTTTCCAGGGAAGCTTTCTTT.

This chain connects TRBV28 to TRBJ1-1; unclear D gene. V dropped 7 bases and J dropped 2 bases, with 14 bases sitting between them. The germline V gene encodes CDR1 MDHEN and CDR2 SYDVKM. The length of the CDR3 is 14 residues. DNA for the CDR3: TGTGCCAGCACCATCGGCCCGGTAAACACTGAAGCTTTCTTT. This encodes CASTIGPVNTEAFF.

This clonotype came up a few times. The J gene is TRBJ1-2, the V gene TRBV7-2; D may be TRBD1 (5 bases). The ends were cut back, 5 bases at V and 4 bases at J, with 14 bases in the middle. Germline assignment: CDR1 SGHTA and CDR2 FQGNSA. This CDR3 contains 14 residues. The CDR3, as DNA: TGTGCCAGCAGCCCCCAGGGAGGGATCTATGGCTACACCTTC. Protein sequence: CASSPQGGIYGYTF.

This clonotype was found a few times. The chain is built from TRBV9 and TRBJ2-2; a weak D match, TRBD1 (5 bases). V was trimmed by 4 bases and J by 0 bases, leaving 10 bases between them. Germline lookup yields CDR1 SGDLS and CDR2 YYNGEE. The CDR3 length is 15 residues. The CDR3, as DNA: TGTGCCAGCAGCCCTCGACAGACGAACACCGGGGAGCTGTTTTTT. This encodes CASSPRQTNTGELFF.

The rearrangement joins TRBV9 to TRBJ1-2; 8 bases agree with TRBD1. Trimming took 4 bases from V and 3 from J; bases not matched to a gene: 8. The germline CDR1 and CDR2 sequences are SGDLS and YYNGEE. The CDR3 loop spans 15 amino acids. CDR3 in amino acids: CASSHSQGADYGYTF. CDR3 bases: TGTGCCAGCAGCCATAGTCAGGGGGCGGACTATGGCTACACCTTC.

A few counts support this clonotype. The gene calls are TRBV29-1 and TRBJ2-3; 10 nucleotides line up with TRBD2. After removal of 4 bases from V and 2 bases from J, the junction contained 3 bases not matched to a gene. The CDR3 loop spans 14 amino acids. The germline gives CDR1 SQVTM, CDR2 ANQGSEA. DNA of the CDR3: TGCAGCGTTGGACTAGCGGGCTACACAGATACGCAGTATTTT. Encoded protein: CSVGLAGYTDTQYF.

The chain joins TRBV12-3 or TRBV12-4 to TRBJ1-1; 7 positions agree with TRBD1. The V and J ends lost 10 bases and 4 bases, in that order; junction bases with no gene match: 9. CDR3 size: 13 residues. CDR3 in DNA: TGTGCCACCCAACAGGGGTTCGGCACTGAAGCTTTCTTT. It yields the protein CATQQGFGTEAFF.